This entry lists 17 T cell receptor beta chains sequenced from one sample in a study of regulatory T cells in long-lasting Graves disease. For TCR beta, libraries came from iRepertoire HTBI primers and Arm-PCR of CDR3 regions. TCRdb reanalysed the multiplex PCR reads using MiXCR and keeps one entry per CDR3 protein. The table shows 400,000 to 500,000 distinct CDR3 sequences, with approximately 14% occurring only once. The time point is: newly diagnosed GD, antithyroid drugs for less than 3 months. PBMCs provided the RNA from which the TCR library was made. This sample was also put to use in a study of T cells in Graves' hyperthyroidism and ophthalmopathy.

The sample in question was peripheral blood mononuclear cells (PBMCs), obtained at new diagnosis, from a patient treated with antithyroid drugs. The receptors here all came from a woman between 45 and 65 years old with Graves disease.

Ten or more counts support this clonotype. This sequence joins TRBV3-1 and TRBJ2-7; tentatively, D is TRBD1 (6 bases). Germline lookup yields CDR1 LGHDT and CDR2 YNNKEL (reference sequence). The germline V and J ends were trimmed by 1 base and 1 base, with 8 bases remaining between them. This CDR3 is 14 amino acids long. CDR3: CASSQGDISYEQYF. The CDR3, as DNA: TGTGCCAGCAGCCAAGGGGACATATCCTACGAGCAGTACTTC.

This chain joins TRBV7-3 and TRBJ2-1; TRBD2 matches at 10 bases. The germline CDR1 and CDR2 sequences are SGHTA and FQGTGA. The CDR3 has 16 residues. V dropped 7 bases and J dropped 8; count of bases not matched to a gene: 14. The CDR3 DNA is TGTGCCAGCAACTCAACACCTAGCGGGAGTTTTGATGAGCAGTTCTTC. This sequence encodes CASNSTPSGSFDEQFF. The variable domain in full, with the rest retrieved from reference TRBV7-3 and TRBJ2-1, is GAGVSQTPSNKVTEKGKYVELRCDPISGHTALYWYRQSLGQGPEFLIYFQGTGAADDSGLPNDRFFAVRPEGSVSTLKIQRTERGDSAVYLCASNSTPSGSFDEQFFGPGTRLTVL.

There are a few counts of this clonotype. Since a much larger clone is just one base distant, this may be a read error. Because it lacks the conserved phenylalanine or tryptophan at the end, this CDR3 is likely a read error. Because the CDR3's place on the DNA is in doubt, the DNA is left out and the CDR3 is given as listed by TCRdb. The chain couples TRBV2 to TRBJ2-1; the table's D call TRBD2 went unverified against the DNA. Germline loops: CDR1 SNHLY, CDR2 FYNNEI. Ends included, the CDR3 has 15 residues. The CDR3 reads CASSELLAGRDREFL.

Ten or more counts support this clonotype. The chain joins TRBV24-1 to TRBJ1-2; unclear D gene. The V gene's germline CDR1 is KGHDR and CDR2 SFDVKD. This CDR3 contains 12 residues. V dropped 3 bases and J dropped 5 bases, with 6 bases sitting between them. DNA of the CDR3: TGTGCCACCAGTGATGAGGGATATGGCTACACCTTC. Translating it yields CATSDEGYGYTF.

There are many counts of this clonotype. The chain couples TRBV5-1 to TRBJ2-3; 7 nucleotides agree with TRBD2. Germline CDR1 and CDR2: SGHRS and YFSETQ. The CDR3 contains 15 residues. J was trimmed by 6 bases and V by 2 bases; bases with no gene match: 9. The CDR3 nucleotides read TGCGCCAGCAGCTTTCTAGCGGACGACTCGGATACGCAGTATTTT. Protein sequence: CASSFLADDSDTQYF.

Points on this clonotype: The junction departs from the called germline gene at one end, perhaps through a read error. This rearrangement joins TRBV24-1 to TRBJ2-2; possible D gene TRBD1, 5 bases. This CDR3 has 16 amino acids. CDR1 is KGHDR, CDR2 SFDVKD, per germline. The CDR3 nucleotides read TGTGCCATCAGTGCCCTGGACACCTCGAACACCGGGGAGCTGTTTTTT. Translation: CAISALDTSNTGELFF.

In its sample, this clonotype was seen a few times. The rearrangement uses TRBV14 and TRBJ1-4, with TRBD1 identical over 10 bases. Germline lookup yields CDR1 SGHDN and CDR2 FVKESK. V shed 10 bases, J shed 0 bases, and the junction held 11 bases outside the gene matches. The CDR3 is made up of 17 amino acids. The CDR3 nucleotides read TGTGCCACCTCCGGCGGGACAGGGGATCCAACTAATGAAAAACTGTTTTTT. Its protein product is CATSGGTGDPTNEKLFF.

This clonotype was recorded many times. The genes are TRBV6-2 or TRBV6-3 and TRBJ1-1; 10 bases match TRBD1. There are 18 residues in the CDR3. The germline gives CDR1 MNHEY, CDR2 SVGEGT. The ends lost 2 bases at V and 3 bases at J; junction bases unmatched: 12. The CDR3 bases are TGTGCCAGCAGTTACCCTTTCTTGACAGGGGGCATTGACACTGAAGCTTTCTTT. The encoded protein is CASSYPFLTGGIDTEAFF.

There are many counts of this clonotype. The chain combines TRBV11-2 with TRBJ2-1; 10 positions match TRBD2. Looked up from germline, CDR1 is SGHAT and CDR2 is FQNNGV. V dropped 3 bases and J dropped 5; count of bases not matched to a gene: 16. The CDR3 covers 19 residues. The CDR3 nucleotides are TGTGCCAGCAGCTTTTCATTGGCTAGCGGGAGTTCTCGGGACAATGAGCAGTTCTTC. Translation: CASSFSLASGSSRDNEQFF. The full variable domain, rest sourced from reference TRBV11-2 and TRBJ2-1, is EAGVAQSPRYKIIEKRQSVAFWCNPISGHATLYWYQQILGQGPKLLIQFQNNGVVDDSQLPKDRFSAERLKGVDSTLKIQPAKLEDSAVYLCASSFSLASGSSRDNEQFFGPGTRLTVL.

The chain employs TRBV6-5 and TRBJ2-3; 11 nucleotides agree with TRBD1. The CDR3 runs 16 residues. V shed 4 bases, J shed 3 bases, and the junction held 6 bases outside the gene matches. The germline gives CDR1 MNHEY, CDR2 SVGAGI. CDR3 coding DNA: TGTGCCAGCAGTTGGTCCCGGGACAGGGGGACAGATACGCAGTATTTT. Amino acids: CASSWSRDRGTDTQYF.

The sample holds many counts of this clonotype. This CDR3 is CASDSGGQETQYF. The CDR3 DNA is TGTGCCAGCGATTCAGGGGGCCAAGAGACCCAGTACTTC. The V gene is TRBV6-2 or TRBV6-3, the J gene TRBJ2-5; TRBD1 matches at 7 bases. The germline CDR1 and CDR2 sequences are MNHEY and SVGEGT. The CDR3 is made up of 13 amino acids. V was clipped by 8 bases and J by 1 base; unmatched bases: 4.

This clonotype appeared many times. This rearrangement joins TRBV2 to TRBJ2-1, with D possibly matching TRBD1 (6 bases). Germline CDR1 reads SNHLY; CDR2 reads FYNNEI. Trimming shortened V by 7 bases and J by 2 bases, and 12 bases separated the two germline ends. The CDR3 has 14 amino acids. The CDR3 spells CASMGDKTYNEQFF. In DNA, the CDR3 is TGTGCCAGCATGGGGGACAAAACCTACAATGAGCAGTTCTTC.

This clonotype showed up many times. The J gene is TRBJ1-4, the V gene TRBV5-1, with TRBD1 matching 7 bases. Trimming took 4 bases from V and 4 from J; bases not matched to a gene: 4. The CDR3 covers 14 residues. Germline V gives CDR1 SGHRS, CDR2 YFSETQ. The CDR3: CASSPGQFNEKLFF. For the CDR3, the DNA is TGCGCCAGCAGCCCGGGACAGTTTAATGAAAAACTGTTTTTT. Based on the CDR3 plus reference TRBV5-1 and TRBJ1-4, the full variable domain is KAGVTQTPRYLIKTRGQQVTLSCSPISGHRSVSWYQQTPGQGLQFLFEYFSETQRNKGNFPGRFSGRQFSNSRSEMNVSTLELGDSALYLCASSPGQFNEKLFFGSGTQLSVL.

This clonotype has at least ten counts. The chain employs TRBV5-5 and TRBJ1-1, with 9 bases that match TRBD1. This CDR3 has 16 amino acids. Germline V CDR1 and CDR2: SGHKS, YYEKEE (reference sequence). After removal of 5 bases from V and 4 bases from J, the junction contained 12 bases not matched to a gene. CDR3 DNA: TGTGCCAGCAGTACCGGGACAGGGCTGTGGGCCACTGAAGCTTTCTTT. Translating it yields CASSTGTGLWATEAFF.

V and J are TRBV14 and TRBJ1-4, with D uncertain. V was cut by 3 bases and J by 0 bases, with 14 bases left in between. This CDR3 comprises 17 residues. Germline V lookup: CDR1 SGHDN, CDR2 FVKESK. This CDR3 is CASSHLGRVATNEKLFF. The CDR3 nucleotides are TGTGCCAGCAGCCATCTAGGGAGGGTTGCAACTAATGAAAAACTGTTTTTT.

The sample holds many counts of this clonotype. The CDR3 region has the DNA TGTGCCACCTCCAACACTGAGGGGCGTGATGAGCAGTTCTTC. It encodes CATSNTEGRDEQFF. The chain combines TRBV24-1 with TRBJ2-1; D could derive from TRBD1 or TRBD2 (5 bases each). CDR1 is KGHDR and CDR2 is SFDVKD in the germline V gene. The CDR3 sequence is 14 residues long. Trimming shortened V by 9 bases and J by 8 bases, and 19 bases separated the two germline ends.

The chain employs TRBV18 and TRBJ1-3, with TRBD1 matching over 7 bases. CDR1 and CDR2 from the germline V gene are KGHSH and LQKENI. V gave up 3 bases and J gave up 0 bases; unmatched junction bases: 5. The CDR3 sequence is 16 residues long. The CDR3 nucleotides read TGTGCCAGCTCACCTCCGGGACAGCACTCTGGAAACACCATATATTTT. It yields the protein CASSPPGQHSGNTIYF.